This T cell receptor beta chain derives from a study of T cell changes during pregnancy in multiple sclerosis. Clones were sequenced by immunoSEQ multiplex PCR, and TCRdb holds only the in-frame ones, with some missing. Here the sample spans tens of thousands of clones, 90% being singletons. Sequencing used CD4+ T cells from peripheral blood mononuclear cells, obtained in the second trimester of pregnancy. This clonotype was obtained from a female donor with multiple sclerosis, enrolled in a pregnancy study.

The CDR3: CASSSDRESSYNSPLHF. The CDR3 region has the DNA TGTGCCAGTAGTTCGGACAGGGAGAGCTCCTATAATTCACCCCTCCACTTT. The chain links TRBV19 to TRBJ1-6; 8 bases are shared with TRBD1. The trim removed 5 bases at V and 0 bases at J, leaving 6 bases unmatched. The CDR3 loop spans 17 amino acids. Germline CDR1 is LNHDA and CDR2 is SQIVND (reference sequence).